This T cell receptor (beta chain) was captured by sequencing in a study of metastatic and nonmetastatic thyroid tumors. Study background: Patients with malignant and benign thyroid disease provided blood and tumor or nodule tissue, whose repertoires were compared.

On this clone: No antigen is known for it.

The V and J ends lost 5 bases and 0 bases respectively, with 12 bases between them. This CDR3 is built from 15 residues. Regarding the study as a whole: The reported finding was significantly higher TCR beta diversity in malignant thyroid tumors relative to benign nodules, in blood and tumor.

None of the patients had undergone any treatment ahead of thyroid surgery. As handled by the study authors: Clinicopathological groups differed in CDR3, with these differences serving to build a distant-metastasis classifier for papillary thyroid cancer. MiXCR re-clonotyped the PCR reads for TCRdb. The authors' filters were not applied to this entry. This sample has tens of thousands of clones, with approximately 16% found just once. The clonotype originates from a female donor with papillary thyroid cancer or a benign thyroid nodule (not recorded which). Some clones in this sample may be carry-over from other donors' samples. Sequencing was performed on tumor tissue. This chain uses TRBV12-3 or TRBV12-4 with TRBJ2-3, with TRBD2 as a possible D gene (5 bases). CDR3 sequence reads: CASSTRAGSTDTQYF. In DNA form, the CDR3 reads TGTGCCAGCAGTACGCGGGCGGGTAGCACAGATACGCAGTATTTT.